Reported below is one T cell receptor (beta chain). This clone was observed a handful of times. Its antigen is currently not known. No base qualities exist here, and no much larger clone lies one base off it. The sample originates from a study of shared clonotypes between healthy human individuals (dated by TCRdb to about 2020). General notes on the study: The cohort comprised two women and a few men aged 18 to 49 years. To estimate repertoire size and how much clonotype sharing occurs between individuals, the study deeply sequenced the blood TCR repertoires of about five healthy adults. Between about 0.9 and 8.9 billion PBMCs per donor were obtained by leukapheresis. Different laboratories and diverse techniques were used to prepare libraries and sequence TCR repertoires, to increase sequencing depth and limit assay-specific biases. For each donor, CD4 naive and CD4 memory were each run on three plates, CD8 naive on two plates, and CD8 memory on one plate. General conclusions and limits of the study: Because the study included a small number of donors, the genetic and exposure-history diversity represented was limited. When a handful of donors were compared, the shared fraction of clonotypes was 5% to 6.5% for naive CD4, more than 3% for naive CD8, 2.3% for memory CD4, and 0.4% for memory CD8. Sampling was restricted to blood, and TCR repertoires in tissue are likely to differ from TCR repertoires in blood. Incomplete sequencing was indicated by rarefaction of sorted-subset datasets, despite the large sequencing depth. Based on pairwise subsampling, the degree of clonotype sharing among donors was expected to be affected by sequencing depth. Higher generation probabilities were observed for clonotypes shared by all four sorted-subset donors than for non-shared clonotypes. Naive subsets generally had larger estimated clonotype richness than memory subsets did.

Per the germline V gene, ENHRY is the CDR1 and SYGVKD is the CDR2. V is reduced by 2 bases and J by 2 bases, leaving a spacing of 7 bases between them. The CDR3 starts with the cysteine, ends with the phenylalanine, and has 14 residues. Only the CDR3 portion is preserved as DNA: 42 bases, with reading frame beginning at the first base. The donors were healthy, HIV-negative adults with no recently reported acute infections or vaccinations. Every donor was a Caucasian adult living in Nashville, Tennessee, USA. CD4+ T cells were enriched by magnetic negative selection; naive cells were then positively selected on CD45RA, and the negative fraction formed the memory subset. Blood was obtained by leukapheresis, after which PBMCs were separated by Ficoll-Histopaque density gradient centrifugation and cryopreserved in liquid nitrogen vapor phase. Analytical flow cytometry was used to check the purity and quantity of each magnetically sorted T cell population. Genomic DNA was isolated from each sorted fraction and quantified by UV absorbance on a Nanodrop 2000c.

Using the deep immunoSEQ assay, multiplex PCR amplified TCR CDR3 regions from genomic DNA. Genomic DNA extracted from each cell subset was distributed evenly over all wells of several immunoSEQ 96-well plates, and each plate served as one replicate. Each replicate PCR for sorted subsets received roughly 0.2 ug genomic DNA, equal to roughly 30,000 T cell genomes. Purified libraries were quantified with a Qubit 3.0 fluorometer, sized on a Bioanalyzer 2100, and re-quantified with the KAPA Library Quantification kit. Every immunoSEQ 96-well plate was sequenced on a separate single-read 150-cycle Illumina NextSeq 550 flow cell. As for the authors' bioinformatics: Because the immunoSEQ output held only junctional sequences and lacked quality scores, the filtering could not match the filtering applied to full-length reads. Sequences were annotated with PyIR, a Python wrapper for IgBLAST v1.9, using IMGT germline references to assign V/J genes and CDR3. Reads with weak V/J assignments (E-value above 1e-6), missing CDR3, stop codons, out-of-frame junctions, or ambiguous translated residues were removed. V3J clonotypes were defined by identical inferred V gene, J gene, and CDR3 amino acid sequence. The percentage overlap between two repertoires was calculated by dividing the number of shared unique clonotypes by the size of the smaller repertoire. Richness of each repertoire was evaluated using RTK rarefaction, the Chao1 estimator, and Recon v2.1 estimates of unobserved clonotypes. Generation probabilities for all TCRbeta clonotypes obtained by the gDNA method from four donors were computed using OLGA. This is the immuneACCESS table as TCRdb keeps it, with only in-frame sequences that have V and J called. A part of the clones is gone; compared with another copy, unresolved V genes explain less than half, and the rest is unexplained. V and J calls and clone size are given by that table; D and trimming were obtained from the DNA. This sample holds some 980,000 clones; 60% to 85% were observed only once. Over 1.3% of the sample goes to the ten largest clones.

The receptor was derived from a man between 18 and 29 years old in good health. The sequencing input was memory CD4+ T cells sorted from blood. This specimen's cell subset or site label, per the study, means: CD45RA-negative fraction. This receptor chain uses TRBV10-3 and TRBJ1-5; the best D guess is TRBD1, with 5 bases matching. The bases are TGTGCCATCAGTGAGAGGGGAGGCAATCAGCCCCAGCATTTT. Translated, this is CAISERGGNQPQHF.